The 9 T cell receptor beta chains listed next were all sequenced from one sample in a study of blood T cell repertoires in COVID-19. The method was immunoSEQ multiplex PCR; TCRdb's version includes in-frame clones alone and lacks a portion of them. The data contain over 200,000 clones, 88% of them seen just once; the ten biggest clones take up roughly 2.5%. Sequencing input: peripheral blood. These receptors came from a woman in her sixties with acute or convalescent COVID-19.

CDR3 bases: TGTGCCAGCAGCCCGCGGGACAGGGAGACAGATACGCAGTATTTT. The encoded protein is CASSPRDRETDTQYF. This rearrangement joins TRBV14 to TRBJ2-3; 9 bases line up with TRBD1. The CDR3 is 15 amino acids. The V and J ends lost 4 bases and 3 bases, in that order; junction bases with no gene match: 5. Looked up from germline, CDR1 is SGHDN and CDR2 is FVKESK. Supplemented by reference TRBV14 and TRBJ2-3, the full variable domain reads EAGVTQFPSHSVIEKGQTVTLRCDPISGHDNLYWYRRVMGKEIKFLLHFVKESKQDESGMPNNRFLAERTGGTYSTLKVQPAELEDSGVYFCASSPRDRETDTQYFGPGTRLTVL.

CDR3 coding DNA: TGTGCCAGCAGCTTAAGGATTTCCGCGGGTAGCACAGATACGCAGTATTTT. This encodes CASSLRISAGSTDTQYF. The V gene is TRBV11-2, the J gene TRBJ2-3, with D possibly being TRBD2 (5 bases). V dropped 2 bases and J dropped 0 bases, with 15 bases sitting between them. The germline gives CDR1 SGHAT, CDR2 FQNNGV. The CDR3 sequence is 17 residues long.

A few counts support this clone. The chain has TRBV21-1 and TRBJ1-2. TRBV21-1 represents a pseudogene. The length of the CDR3 is 13 residues. The CDR3 DNA follows: TGTGCCAGCAGCAAAGGGGTTGCGGTCGGCTACACCTTC. This gives the protein CASSKGVAVGYTF.

V is TRBV11-3 and J is TRBJ2-1; D remains unclear. The germline V and J ends were trimmed by 0 bases and 10 bases, with 10 bases remaining between them. Germline loops: CDR1 SGHNT, CDR2 YENEEA. The CDR3 has 13 residues. CDR3: CASSLDAGREQFF. The CDR3 bases are TGTGCCAGCAGCTTAGATGCAGGTCGGGAGCAGTTCTTC.

This clone was recorded only once. The J gene is TRBJ1-2, the V gene TRBV5-6; TRBD1 agrees at 8 bases. Germline values: CDR1 SGHDT, CDR2 YYEEEE. V was pared by 0 bases and J by 3 bases, with 13 bases of the junction left unmatched. The CDR3 contains 18 residues. CDR3 sequence: CASSLAWPGGLRDYGYTF. CDR3 nucleotide sequence: TGTGCCAGCAGCTTGGCATGGCCAGGGGGCCTAAGGGACTATGGCTACACCTTC. The complete variable domain, with remaining parts taken from reference TRBV5-6 and TRBJ1-2, reads DAGVTQSPTHLIKTRGQQVTLRCSPKSGHDTVSWYQQALGQGPQFIFQYYEEEERQRGNFPDRFSGHQFPNYSSELNVNALLLGDSALYLCASSLAWPGGLRDYGYTFGSGTRLTVV.

The chain couples TRBV30 to TRBJ1-6; 8 bases are shared with TRBD1. V shed 1 base and J 8 bases; nucleotides not matched to a gene: 4. The CDR3 sequence is 14 residues long. CDR1 GTSNPN and CDR2 SVGIG come from the germline V gene (reference sequence). CDR3 residues: CAWSAMTGDSPLHF. CDR3 DNA sequence: TGTGCCTGGAGTGCAATGACAGGGGATTCACCCCTCCACTTT.

V usage is TRBV7-9 and J usage is TRBJ1-4, with D perhaps TRBD1 (5 bases). The germline gives CDR1 SEHNR, CDR2 FQNEAQ (reference sequence). Trimming pared 1 base from V and 6 bases from J, leaving 12 bases between. CDR3 length: 15 residues. The CDR3 bases are TGTGCCAGCAGCTTAGTGCAGGGATTGGATGAAAAACTGTTTTTT. It specifies CASSLVQGLDEKLFF.

The chain joins TRBV6-2 or TRBV6-3 to TRBJ2-7, with D possibly matching TRBD1 (6 bases). This CDR3 is 13 amino acids long. Trimming shortened V by 6 bases and J by 2 bases, and 11 bases separated the two germline ends. Germline V gene data show CDR1 as MNHEY and CDR2 as SVGEGT. DNA of the CDR3: TGTGCCAGCAGCAGCGGACAGACCTACGAGCAGTACTTC. Residues: CASSSGQTYEQYF.

The J gene is TRBJ1-1, the V gene TRBV3-1 (or the pseudogene TRBV3-2), with D maybe TRBD1 (5 bases). This CDR3 is built from 15 residues. Germline loops: CDR1 LGHDT, CDR2 YNNKEL (reference sequence). Trimming shortened V by 3 bases and J by 6 bases, and 17 bases separated the two germline ends. In nucleotides, the CDR3 is TGTGCCAGCAGCCAGTACCGGGGCGGGGGGGCTGAAGCTTTCTTT. Translated, it gives CASSQYRGGGAEAFF.